This TCR beta chain was captured by sequencing in a study of blood T cell repertoires in COVID-19. CDR3 length: 10 amino acids. V was pared by 8 bases and J by 6 bases, with 10 bases between. CDR1 is DFQATT, CDR2 SNEGSKA, per germline (reference sequence). The assay was immunoSEQ multiplex PCR, and TCRdb's table has in-frame clones only and misses some. The sample holds under 250,000 clones; roughly 77% are singletons and the top ten take roughly 5.7%. V usage is TRBV20-1 and J usage is TRBJ1-2; D ambiguous. This clonotype was sampled from a middle-aged woman with COVID-19, enrolled during active disease. Sequenced sample: peripheral blood. CDR3 nucleotides: TGCAGTCTACTGAGGGATGGCTACACCTTC. Translating gives CSLLRDGYTF.